This T cell receptor beta chain appears in the sequencing data of a study of immunodeficiency (dated by TCRdb to about 2019). In terms of the full investigation: Repertoire analysis was done to look for VDJ recombination defects and oligoclonality.

The paper's findings and limits, for the study overall: In the entropy comparisons of patients versus healthy controls, patients were shown as n=3 (open circles), and an effect on thymic development was only suggested as possible. V-J pairing and productive entropy of CD4+ T cells appeared to be similar between patients and controls. Based on top-100 and total clonotype frequencies, severe oligoclonality showed up in patient CD8+ T cells, whereas patient CD4+ T cells did not show severe oligoclonality.

Before TCR sequencing, CD3+CD4+ T cells were sorted from fresh PBMCs. With respect to this clone: Its antigen is not yet known. Base qualities are not recorded, but no much larger clone differs from it by a single base.

Genomic DNA was extracted using the QIAamp DNA Blood Mini Kit and was submitted for immunoSEQ repertoire analysis. CDR3 regions were amplified by multiplex PCR from a standard quantity of genomic DNA template. PCR products were sequenced on an Illumina platform. The published analysis was carried out like this. Alignment of sequences was done against a reference, and the V, D and J gene definitions came from IMGT. Closely related sequences were merged by a nearest-neighbor clustering algorithm so that PCR and sequencing errors were removed. V, D and J usage was examined in productive unique and total sequences using ImmunoSEQ Analyzer tools along with R version 3.6.1. Not all clones reach the TCRdb copy of this immuneACCESS table, which keeps in-frame sequences only. Checked studies attribute under half of the gap to unresolved V genes and leave the rest unexplained. V, J and clone size were drawn from that table, and D and trimming were deduced from the DNA. Within this sample are approximately 1,400 clones, with 90% to 96% of them counted one time only. The ten largest clones take up roughly 1.2% of the sample.

V loses 5 bases at its end and J loses 0 bases; junction bases beyond the gene matches: 6. From a lookup of the germline V gene (reference sequence), CDR1 and CDR2 are SEHNR and FQNEAQ. The CDR3, cysteine through phenylalanine, is 16 amino acids long. The kept DNA is CDR3 alone, 48 bases in frame from the first base. The material sequenced was CD4+ T cells from blood. This clonotype was obtained from a girl aged 2 to 9. The V and J segments used are TRBV7-9 and TRBJ2-3; a stretch of 9 junction bases matches TRBD1. The CDR3 has the sequence CASSPRTGASTDTQYF. The bases read TGTGCCAGCAGCCCACGGACAGGGGCTAGCACAGATACGCAGTATTTT.